Included here is one T cell receptor beta chain sequence, with context. Its target is not known. Here immunoSEQ multiplex PCR was the method, and the copy in TCRdb shows in-frame clones only, minus some. The data contain tens of thousands of clones, 93% of them singletons. The data are from a study of T cell responses to AZD1222 COVID-19 vaccine. Notes on the study in general: Clonal diversity may have been underestimated in mostly white British donors. At study baseline, merely five or six AZD1222 recipients were seropositive. Repertoire collection took place solely once the T cell response had peaked. Spike-specific TCR breadth and depth went up after people got two AZD1222 doses.

The CDR3 contains 18 residues. V was shortened by 1 base and J by 3 bases, with 19 bases between the two germline ends. The germline gives CDR1 SGHDT, CDR2 YYEEEE. V usage is TRBV5-6 and J usage is TRBJ1-4; D might be TRBD1 (5 bases). Sample: peripheral blood, taken on day 0 of AZD1222 vaccination. The origin of this receptor is an adult in good health. CDR3 residues: CASSLLITGATSNEKLFF. The DNA of the CDR3 is TGTGCCAGCAGCTTGTTGATTACTGGGGCGACGTCTAATGAAAAACTGTTTTTT.